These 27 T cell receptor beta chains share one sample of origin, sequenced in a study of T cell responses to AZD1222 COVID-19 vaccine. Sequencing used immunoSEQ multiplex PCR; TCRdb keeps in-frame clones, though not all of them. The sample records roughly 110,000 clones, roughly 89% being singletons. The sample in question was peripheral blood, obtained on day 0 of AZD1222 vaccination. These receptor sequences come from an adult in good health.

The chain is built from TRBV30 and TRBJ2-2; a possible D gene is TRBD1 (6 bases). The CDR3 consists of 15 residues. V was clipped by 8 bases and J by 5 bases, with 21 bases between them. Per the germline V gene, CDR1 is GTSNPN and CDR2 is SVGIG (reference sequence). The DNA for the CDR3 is TGTGCCGTGACGGAACAGGGTTTTCGGACCGGGGAGCTGTTTTTT. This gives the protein CAVTEQGFRTGELFF.

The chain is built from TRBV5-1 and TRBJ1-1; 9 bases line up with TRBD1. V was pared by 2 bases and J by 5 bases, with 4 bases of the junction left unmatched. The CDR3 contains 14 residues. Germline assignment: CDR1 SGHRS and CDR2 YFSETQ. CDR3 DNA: TGCGCCAGCAGCTTCGGGACAGGGAGGACTGAAGCTTTCTTT. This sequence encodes CASSFGTGRTEAFF.

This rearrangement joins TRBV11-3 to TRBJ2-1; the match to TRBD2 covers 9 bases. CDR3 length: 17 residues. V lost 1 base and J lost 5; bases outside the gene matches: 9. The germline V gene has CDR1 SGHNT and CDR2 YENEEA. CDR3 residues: CASSLGALAGRDNEQFF. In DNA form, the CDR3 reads TGTGCCAGCAGCTTAGGGGCCCTAGCGGGGCGCGACAATGAGCAGTTCTTC.

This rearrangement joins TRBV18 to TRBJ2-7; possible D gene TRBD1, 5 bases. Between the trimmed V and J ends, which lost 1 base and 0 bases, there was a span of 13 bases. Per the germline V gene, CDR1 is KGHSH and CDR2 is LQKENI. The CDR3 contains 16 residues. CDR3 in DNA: TGTGCCAGCTCACCACAGACAGCCGCCGACTCCTACGAGCAGTACTTC. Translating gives CASSPQTAADSYEQYF. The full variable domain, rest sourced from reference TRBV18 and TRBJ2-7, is NAGVMQNPRHLVRRRGQEARLRCSPMKGHSHVYWYRQLPEEGLKFMVYLQKENIIDESGMPKERFSAEFPKEGPSILRIQQVVRGDSAAYFCASSPQTAADSYEQYFGPGTRLTVT.

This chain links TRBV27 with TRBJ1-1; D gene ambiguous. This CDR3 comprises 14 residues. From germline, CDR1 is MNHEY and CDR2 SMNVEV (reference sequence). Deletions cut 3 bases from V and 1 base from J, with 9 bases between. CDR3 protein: CASSLSFGNTEAFF. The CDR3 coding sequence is TGTGCCAGCAGTTTGAGCTTCGGGAACACTGAAGCTTTCTTT.

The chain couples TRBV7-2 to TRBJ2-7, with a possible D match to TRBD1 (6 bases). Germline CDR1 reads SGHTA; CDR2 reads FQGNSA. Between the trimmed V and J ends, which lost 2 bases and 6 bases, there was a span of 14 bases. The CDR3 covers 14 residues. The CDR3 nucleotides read TGTGCCAGCAGCTTAAGAGGCCTAGGGGGCGAGCAGTACTTC. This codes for CASSLRGLGGEQYF.

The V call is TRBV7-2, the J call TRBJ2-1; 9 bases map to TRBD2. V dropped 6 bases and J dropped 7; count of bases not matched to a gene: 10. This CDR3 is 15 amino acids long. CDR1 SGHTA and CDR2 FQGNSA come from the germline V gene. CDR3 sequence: CASRGAASGVNEQFF. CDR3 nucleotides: TGTGCCAGCAGGGGGGCGGCTAGCGGGGTAAATGAGCAGTTCTTC.

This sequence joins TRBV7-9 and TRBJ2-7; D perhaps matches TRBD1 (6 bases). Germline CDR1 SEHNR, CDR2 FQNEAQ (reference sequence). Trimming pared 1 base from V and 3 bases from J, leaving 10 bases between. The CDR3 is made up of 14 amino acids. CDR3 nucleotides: TGTGCCAGCAGCTTAGAAGGGGGTCTCTACGAGCAGTACTTC. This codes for CASSLEGGLYEQYF.

The CDR3 protein is CSAATGGRAFF. In DNA, the CDR3 is TGCAGTGCGGCTACAGGGGGTAGAGCTTTCTTT. The chain uses TRBV20-1 and TRBJ1-1, with 8 bases lining up with TRBD1. Germline V gene sequence: CDR1 DFQATT, CDR2 SNEGSKA (reference sequence). The V gene end was trimmed by 6 bases and the J gene end by 10 bases; junction bases not matched to a gene: 7. This CDR3 comprises 11 residues.

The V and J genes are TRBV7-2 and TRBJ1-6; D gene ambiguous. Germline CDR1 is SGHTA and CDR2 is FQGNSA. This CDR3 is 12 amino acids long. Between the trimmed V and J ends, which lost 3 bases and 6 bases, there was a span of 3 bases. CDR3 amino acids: CASSFLNSPLHF. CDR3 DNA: TGTGCCAGCAGCTTTCTTAATTCACCCCTCCACTTT.

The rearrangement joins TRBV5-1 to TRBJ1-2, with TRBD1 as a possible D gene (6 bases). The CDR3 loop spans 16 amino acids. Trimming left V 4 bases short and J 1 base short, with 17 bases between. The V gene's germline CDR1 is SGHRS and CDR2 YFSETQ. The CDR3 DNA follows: TGCGCCAGCAGCCGGACAGCCTTACCGAATAACTATGGCTACACCTTC. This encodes CASSRTALPNNYGYTF.

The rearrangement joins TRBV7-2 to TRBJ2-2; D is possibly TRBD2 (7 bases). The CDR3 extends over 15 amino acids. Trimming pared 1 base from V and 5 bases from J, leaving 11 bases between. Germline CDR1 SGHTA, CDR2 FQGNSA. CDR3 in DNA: TGTGCCAGCAGCTTAGTTAGGGGGGGGACCGGGGAGCTGTTTTTT. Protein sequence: CASSLVRGGTGELFF.

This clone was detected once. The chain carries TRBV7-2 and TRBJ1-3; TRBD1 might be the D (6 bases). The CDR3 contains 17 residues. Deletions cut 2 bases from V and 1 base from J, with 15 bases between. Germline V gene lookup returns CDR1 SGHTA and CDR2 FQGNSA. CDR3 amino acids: CASSLNPVRGSGNTIYF. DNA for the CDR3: TGTGCCAGCAGCTTAAACCCGGTCAGGGGATCTGGAAACACCATATATTTT. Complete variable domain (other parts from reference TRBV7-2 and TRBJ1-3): GAGVSQSPSNKVTEKGKDVELRCDPISGHTALYWYRQSLGQGLEFLIYFQGNSAPDKSGLPSDRFSAERTGGSVSTLTIQRTQQEDSAVYLCASSLNPVRGSGNTIYFGEGSWLTVV.

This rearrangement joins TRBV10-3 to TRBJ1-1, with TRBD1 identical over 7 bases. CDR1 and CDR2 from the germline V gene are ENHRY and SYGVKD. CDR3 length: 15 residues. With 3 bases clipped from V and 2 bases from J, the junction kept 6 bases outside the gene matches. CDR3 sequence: CAISDGQGGNTEAFF. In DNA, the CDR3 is TGTGCCATCAGTGATGGGCAGGGGGGAAACACTGAAGCTTTCTTT.

CDR3: CASSPLSGQLGSGANVLTF. The DNA of the CDR3 is TGTGCCAGCAGCCCGCTCTCTGGACAGCTCGGCTCTGGGGCCAACGTCCTGACTTTC. The chain links TRBV11-2 to TRBJ2-6; TRBD1 is a possible D gene (6 bases). This CDR3 is built from 19 residues. From germline, CDR1 is SGHAT and CDR2 FQNNGV. Deletions cut 5 bases from V and 0 bases from J, with 20 bases between.

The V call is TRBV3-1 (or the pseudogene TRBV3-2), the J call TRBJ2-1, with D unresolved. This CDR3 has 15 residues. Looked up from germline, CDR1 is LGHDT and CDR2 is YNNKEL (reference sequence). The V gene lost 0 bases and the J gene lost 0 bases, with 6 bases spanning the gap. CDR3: CASSQDWASYNEQFF. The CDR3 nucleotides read TGTGCCAGCAGCCAAGACTGGGCCTCCTACAATGAGCAGTTCTTC.

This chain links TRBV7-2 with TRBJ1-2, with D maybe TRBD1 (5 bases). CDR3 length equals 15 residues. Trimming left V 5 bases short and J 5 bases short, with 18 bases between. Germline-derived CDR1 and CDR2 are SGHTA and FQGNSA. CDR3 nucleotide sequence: TGTGCCAGCAGCCCCCCAGGGAGGGTTTTATATGGCTACACCTTC. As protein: CASSPPGRVLYGYTF.

The CDR3 here is CAISVGNTIYF. The CDR3 DNA sequence: TGTGCCATCAGTGTGGGTAACACCATATATTTT. This chain joins TRBV10-3 and TRBJ1-3, with no clear D. V lost 4 bases and J lost 7, with 5 bases in between. Germline values: CDR1 ENHRY, CDR2 SYGVKD. The CDR3 runs to 11 residues.

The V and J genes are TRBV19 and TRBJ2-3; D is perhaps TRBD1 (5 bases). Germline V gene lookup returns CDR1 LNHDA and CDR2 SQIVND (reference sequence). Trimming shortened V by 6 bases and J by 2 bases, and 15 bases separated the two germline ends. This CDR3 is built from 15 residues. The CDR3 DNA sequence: TGTGCCAGTAGGATTACAGGTCAGCTCACAGATACGCAGTATTTT. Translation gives CASRITGQLTDTQYF.

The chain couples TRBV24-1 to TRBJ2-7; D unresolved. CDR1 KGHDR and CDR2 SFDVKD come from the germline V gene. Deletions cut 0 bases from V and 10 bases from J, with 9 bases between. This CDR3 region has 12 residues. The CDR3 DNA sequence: TGTGCCACCAGTGATTTGAACGGTATCCAGTACTTC. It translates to CATSDLNGIQYF.

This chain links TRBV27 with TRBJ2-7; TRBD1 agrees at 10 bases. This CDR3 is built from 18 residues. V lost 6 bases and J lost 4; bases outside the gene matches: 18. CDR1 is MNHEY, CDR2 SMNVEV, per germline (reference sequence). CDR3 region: CASSLRGTGEFGFYEQYF. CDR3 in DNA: TGTGCCAGCAGCCTCCGCGGGACAGGGGAATTCGGTTTTTACGAGCAGTACTTC.

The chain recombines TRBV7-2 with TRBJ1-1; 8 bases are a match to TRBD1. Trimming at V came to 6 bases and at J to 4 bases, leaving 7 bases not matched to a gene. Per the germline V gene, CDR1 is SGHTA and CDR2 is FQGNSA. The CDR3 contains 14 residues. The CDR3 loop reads CASRQTGVPTEAFF. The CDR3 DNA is TGTGCCAGCAGGCAGACAGGGGTCCCCACTGAAGCTTTCTTT.

As DNA, the CDR3 is TGTGCCAGCAGTTACTACGGAGAGCAGTACTTC. Its translation: CASSYYGEQYF. The chain uses TRBV6-2 or TRBV6-3 and TRBJ2-7; D gene unclear. Trimming took off 1 base at V and 7 bases at J, with 5 bases between the two ends. The germline CDR1 and CDR2 sequences are MNHEY and SVGEGT. This CDR3 is 11 amino acids long.

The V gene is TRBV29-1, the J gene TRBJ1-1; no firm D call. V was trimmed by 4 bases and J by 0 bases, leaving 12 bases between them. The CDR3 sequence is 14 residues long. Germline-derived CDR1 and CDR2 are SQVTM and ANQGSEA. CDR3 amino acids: CSVAFVVMNTEAFF. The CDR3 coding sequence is TGCAGCGTTGCGTTCGTAGTCATGAACACTGAAGCTTTCTTT.

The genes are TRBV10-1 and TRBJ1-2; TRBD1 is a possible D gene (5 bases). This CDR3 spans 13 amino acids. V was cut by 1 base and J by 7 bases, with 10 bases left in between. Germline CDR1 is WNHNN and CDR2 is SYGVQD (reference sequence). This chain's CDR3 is CASSEFRASGYTF. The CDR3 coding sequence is TGCGCCAGCAGTGAGTTCAGGGCCTCTGGCTACACCTTC.

CDR3 nucleotides: TGTGCCAGCAGCTTACAGGGCGGGAACACTGAAGCTTTCTTT. This sequence encodes CASSLQGGNTEAFF. The chain employs TRBV7-6 and TRBJ1-1, with D possibly being TRBD1 (5 bases). The V gene lost 2 bases and the J gene lost 1 base, with 8 bases spanning the gap. The CDR3 has 14 amino acids. Germline V gives CDR1 SGHVS, CDR2 FNYEAQ.

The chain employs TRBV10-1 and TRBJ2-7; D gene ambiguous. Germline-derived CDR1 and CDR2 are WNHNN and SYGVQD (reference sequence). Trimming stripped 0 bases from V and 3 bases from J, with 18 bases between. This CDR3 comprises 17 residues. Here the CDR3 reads CASSESGRPYPFYEQYF. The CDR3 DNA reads TGCGCCAGCAGTGAGTCAGGCAGGCCGTATCCTTTCTACGAGCAGTACTTC.